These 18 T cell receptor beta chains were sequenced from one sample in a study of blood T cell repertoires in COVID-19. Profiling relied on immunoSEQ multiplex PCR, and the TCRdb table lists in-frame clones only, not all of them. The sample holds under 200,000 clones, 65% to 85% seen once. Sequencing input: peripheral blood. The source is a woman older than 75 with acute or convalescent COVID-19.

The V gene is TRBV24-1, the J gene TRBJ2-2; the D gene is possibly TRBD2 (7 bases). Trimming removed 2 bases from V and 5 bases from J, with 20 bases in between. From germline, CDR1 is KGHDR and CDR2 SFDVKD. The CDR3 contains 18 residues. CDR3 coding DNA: TGTGCCACCAGTGATTCCCACGGGACTATAGGGGGGACCGGGGAGCTGTTTTTT. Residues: CATSDSHGTIGGTGELFF.

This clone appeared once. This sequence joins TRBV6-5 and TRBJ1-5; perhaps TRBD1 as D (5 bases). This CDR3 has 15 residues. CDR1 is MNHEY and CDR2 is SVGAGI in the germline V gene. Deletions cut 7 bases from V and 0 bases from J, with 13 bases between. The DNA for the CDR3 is TGTGCCAGCATAGACAGCCCGAATAGCAATCAGCCCCAGCATTTT. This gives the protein CASIDSPNSNQPQHF.

CDR3 residues: CASSVGWTGGSGANVLTF. The CDR3, as DNA: TGTGCCAGCAGCGTAGGGTGGACAGGGGGCTCGGGGGCCAACGTCCTGACTTTC. This chain joins TRBV9 and TRBJ2-6, with 11 bases matching TRBD1. CDR1 is SGDLS and CDR2 is YYNGEE in the germline V gene. Trimming removed 0 bases from V and 4 bases from J; junction bases left unmatched: 6. The CDR3 is 18 residues long.

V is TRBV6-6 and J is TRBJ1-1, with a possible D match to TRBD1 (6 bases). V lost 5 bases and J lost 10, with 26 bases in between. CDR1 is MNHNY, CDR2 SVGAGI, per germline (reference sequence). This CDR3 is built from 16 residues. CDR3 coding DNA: TGTGCCAGCAGTCAATCCCCTACTACAGGGTCTGCGGGAGCTTTCTTT. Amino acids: CASSQSPTTGSAGAFF.

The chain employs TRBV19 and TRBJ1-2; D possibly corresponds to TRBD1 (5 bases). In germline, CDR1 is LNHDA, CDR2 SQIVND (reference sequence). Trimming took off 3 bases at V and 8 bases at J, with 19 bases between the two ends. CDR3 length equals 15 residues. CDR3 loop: CASSISGPGDRGYTF. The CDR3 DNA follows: TGTGCCAGTAGTATCTCGGGACCGGGAGATCGAGGCTACACCTTC.

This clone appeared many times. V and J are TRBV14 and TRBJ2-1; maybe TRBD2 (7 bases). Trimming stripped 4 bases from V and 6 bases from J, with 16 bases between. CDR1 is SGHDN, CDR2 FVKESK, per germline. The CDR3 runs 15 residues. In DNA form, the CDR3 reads TGTGCCAGCAGCCGTGGGGGGGCCCCTCGCAATGAGCAGTTCTTC. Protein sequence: CASSRGGAPRNEQFF.

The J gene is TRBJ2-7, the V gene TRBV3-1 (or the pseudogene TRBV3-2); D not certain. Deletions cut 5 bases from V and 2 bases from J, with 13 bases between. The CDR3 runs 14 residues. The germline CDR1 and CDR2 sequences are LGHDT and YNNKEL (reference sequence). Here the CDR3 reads CASSARLEAYEQYF. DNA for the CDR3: TGTGCCAGCAGCGCCCGACTGGAAGCCTACGAGCAGTACTTC.

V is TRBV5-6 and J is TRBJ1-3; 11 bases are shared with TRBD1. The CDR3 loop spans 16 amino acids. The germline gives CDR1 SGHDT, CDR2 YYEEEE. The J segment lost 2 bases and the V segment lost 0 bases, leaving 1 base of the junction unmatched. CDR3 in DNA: TGTGCCAGCAGCTTGGGGGGACAGGGGGCTGGAAACACCATATATTTT. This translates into CASSLGGQGAGNTIYF.

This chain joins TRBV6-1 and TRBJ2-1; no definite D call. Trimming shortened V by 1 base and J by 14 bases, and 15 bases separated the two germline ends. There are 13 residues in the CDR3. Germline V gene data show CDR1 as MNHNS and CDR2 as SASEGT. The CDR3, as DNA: TGTGCCAGCAGTGAAGTTAGAGGCCATTACAAGTTCTTC. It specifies CASSEVRGHYKFF.

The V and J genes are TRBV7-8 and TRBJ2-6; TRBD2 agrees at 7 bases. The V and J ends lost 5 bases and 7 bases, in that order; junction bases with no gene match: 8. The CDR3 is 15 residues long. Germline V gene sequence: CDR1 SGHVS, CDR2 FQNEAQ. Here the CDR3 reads CASSTGGRRANVLTF. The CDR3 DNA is TGTGCCAGCAGCACGGGGGGTAGAAGAGCCAACGTCCTGACTTTC.

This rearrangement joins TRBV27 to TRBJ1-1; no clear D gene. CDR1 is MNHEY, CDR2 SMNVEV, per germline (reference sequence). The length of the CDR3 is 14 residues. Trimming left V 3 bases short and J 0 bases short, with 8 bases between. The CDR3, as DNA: TGTGCCAGCAGTTTCCGGGGAATGAACACTGAAGCTTTCTTT. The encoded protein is CASSFRGMNTEAFF.

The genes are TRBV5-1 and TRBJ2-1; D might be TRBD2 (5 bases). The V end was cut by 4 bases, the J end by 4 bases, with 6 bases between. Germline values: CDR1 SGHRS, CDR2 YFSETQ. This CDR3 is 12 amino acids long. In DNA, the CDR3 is TGCGCCAGCAGCCGGGGTTACAATGAGCAGTTCTTC. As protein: CASSRGYNEQFF.

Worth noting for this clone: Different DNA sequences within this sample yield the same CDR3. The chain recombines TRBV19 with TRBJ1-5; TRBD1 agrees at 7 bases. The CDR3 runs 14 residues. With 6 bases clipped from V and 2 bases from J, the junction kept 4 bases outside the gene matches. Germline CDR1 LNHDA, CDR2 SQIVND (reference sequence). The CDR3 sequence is CASSATGGNQPQHF. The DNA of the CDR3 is TGTGCCAGTAGCGCCACAGGGGGCAATCAGCCCCAGCATTTT. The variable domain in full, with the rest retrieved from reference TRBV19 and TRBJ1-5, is DGGITQSPKYLFRKEGQNVTLSCEQNLNHDAMYWYRQDPGQGLRLIYYSQIVNDFQKGDIAEGYSVSREKKESFPLTVTSAQKNPTAFYLCASSATGGNQPQHFGDGTRLSIL.

The CDR3 DNA sequence: TGCACCAGCAGCCCAATGGGGGGGGATTCACCCCTCCACTTT. This sequence encodes CTSSPMGGDSPLHF. The chain links TRBV1 to TRBJ1-6. TRBV1 is reported as a pseudogene. This CDR3 contains 14 residues.

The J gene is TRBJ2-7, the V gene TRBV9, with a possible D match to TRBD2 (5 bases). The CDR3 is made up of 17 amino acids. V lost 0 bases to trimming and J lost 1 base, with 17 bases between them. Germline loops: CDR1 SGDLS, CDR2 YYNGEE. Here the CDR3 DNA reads TGTGCCAGCAGCGTAGACCCGGAACCCGGGGTATCCTACGAGCAGTACTTC. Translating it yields CASSVDPEPGVSYEQYF.

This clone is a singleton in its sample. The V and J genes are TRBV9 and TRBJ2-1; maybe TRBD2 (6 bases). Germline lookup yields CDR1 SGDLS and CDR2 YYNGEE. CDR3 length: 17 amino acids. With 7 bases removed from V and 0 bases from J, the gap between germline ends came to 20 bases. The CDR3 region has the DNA TGTGCCAGCGCGGGGAAAAACGTGGCCGGCTCCTACAATGAGCAGTTCTTC. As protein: CASAGKNVAGSYNEQFF. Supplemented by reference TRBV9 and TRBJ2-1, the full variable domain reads DSGVTQTPKHLITATGQRVTLRCSPRSGDLSVYWYQQSLDQGLQFLIQYYNGEERAKGNILERFSAQQFPDLHSELNLSSLELGDSALYFCASAGKNVAGSYNEQFFGPGTRLTVL.

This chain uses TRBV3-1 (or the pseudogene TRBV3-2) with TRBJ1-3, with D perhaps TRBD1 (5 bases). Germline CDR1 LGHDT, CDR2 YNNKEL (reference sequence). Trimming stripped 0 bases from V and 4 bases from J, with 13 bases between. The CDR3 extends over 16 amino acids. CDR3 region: CASSQDLGTAGNTIYF. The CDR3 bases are TGTGCCAGCAGCCAAGATTTGGGGACTGCAGGAAACACCATATATTTT.

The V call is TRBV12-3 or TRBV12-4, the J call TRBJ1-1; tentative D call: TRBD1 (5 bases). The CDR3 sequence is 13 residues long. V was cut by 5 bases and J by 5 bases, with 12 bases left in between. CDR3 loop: CASSPRSGTEAFF. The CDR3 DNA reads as TGTGCCAGCAGTCCGCGCTCAGGGACTGAAGCTTTCTTT.